This entry concerns a single T cell receptor beta chain. Its antigen is unidentified. CDR1 and CDR2 from the germline V gene are LGHNT and FRNRAP. V gave up 1 base and J gave up 3 bases, with 15 bases separating them. The CDR3 loop spans 16 amino acids. This entry belongs to a study of T-cell reconstitution after alpha-beta-depleted transplantation in children. Study-level points and caveats: T-cell counts and diversity at one year post-transplant came mainly from newly produced T cells. For some patients, TCRbeta diversity was high at day 60 because of recipient T cells and thymic progenitors that survived. It was reported that alpha-beta T cells came from several hundred expanded graft clones (about two months after transplant).

The authors prepared the TCRbeta library with unique molecular identifiers. TCRdb ran MiXCR on the PCR reads and lists one entry per CDR3 protein. The table includes 700,000 to 850,000 distinct CDR3 sequences, roughly 15% detected once. The chain combines TRBV12-5 with TRBJ2-5; weak D call: TRBD2 (6 bases). Sample: PBMCs, mostly from graft donor cells, taken 360 days after TCRalphabeta/CD19-depleted stem cell transplant. The sequence came from a male patient between 5 and 17 years old who had a stem cell transplant for acute lymphoblastic leukemia, so the T cells may come from the graft donor. The CDR3 loop is CASGLGPSGGKETQYF. DNA for the CDR3: TGTGCTAGTGGTTTGGGACCCTCCGGGGGAAAAGAGACCCAGTACTTC.